Following are 32 T cell receptor beta chains from one sample sequenced in a study of T cell responses to AZD1222 COVID-19 vaccine. The assay was immunoSEQ multiplex PCR, and TCRdb's table has in-frame clones only and misses some. The table shows approximately 120,000 clones, with over 90% occurring only once. Sequenced here: peripheral blood, sampled on day 0 of AZD1222 vaccination. The source is an adult in good health.

The CDR3 DNA is TGTGCCAGCAGTGAAGCGCGGGGACAGGGGCCTTTAGCAACTAATGAAAAACTGTTTTTT. Translating gives CASSEARGQGPLATNEKLFF. The V gene is TRBV2, the J gene TRBJ1-4; 10 bases are a match to TRBD1. The germline CDR1 and CDR2 sequences are SNHLY and FYNNEI. The CDR3 sequence is 20 residues long. The V segment lost 0 bases and the J segment 0 bases; nucleotides outside the gene matches: 10.

The rearrangement links TRBV6-5 to TRBJ1-2; D remains ambiguous. In germline, CDR1 is MNHEY, CDR2 SVGAGI. The CDR3 sequence is 15 residues long. Trimming removed 0 bases from V and 4 bases from J, with 12 bases in between. The CDR3 spells CASSYSIASGYGYTF. DNA of the CDR3: TGTGCCAGCAGTTACTCGATTGCCTCAGGCTATGGCTACACCTTC.

V is TRBV9 and J is TRBJ1-3; D ambiguous. Trimming took 4 bases from V and 0 from J, leaving 11 bases between them. CDR1 is SGDLS and CDR2 is YYNGEE in the germline V gene. The length of the CDR3 is 15 residues. The CDR3 nucleotides read TGTGCCAGCAGCCCGGGTGGCAACTCTGGAAACACCATATATTTT. Amino acids: CASSPGGNSGNTIYF.

The chain has TRBV7-9 and TRBJ1-1, with a weak D call TRBD1 (5 bases). Germline V CDR1 and CDR2: SEHNR, FQNEAQ (reference sequence). V gave up 0 bases and J gave up 11 bases, with 16 bases separating them. CDR3 size: 14 residues. CDR3 nucleotide sequence: TGTGCCAGCAGCTTAGCCTACCAGGGAATCAGGGCTTTCTTT. It yields the protein CASSLAYQGIRAFF.

This chain uses TRBV5-4 with TRBJ2-1; the D gene is possibly TRBD1 (5 bases). The V end was cut by 4 bases, the J end by 4 bases, with 9 bases between. Per the germline V gene, CDR1 is SGHNT and CDR2 is YYREEE (reference sequence). The CDR3 is made up of 13 amino acids. The CDR3 region is CASSPDSYNEQFF. CDR3 coding DNA: TGTGCCAGCAGCCCCGACAGTTACAATGAGCAGTTCTTC.

CDR3 sequence: CASSPQGRLTGELFF. The CDR3 DNA reads TGTGCCAGCAGTCCACAGGGGAGGCTCACCGGGGAGCTGTTTTTT. The V gene is TRBV6-5, the J gene TRBJ2-2; tentative D call: TRBD1 (7 bases). The CDR3 runs to 15 residues. V shed 5 bases and J shed 4 bases, with 14 bases lying between them. Germline V gene data show CDR1 as MNHEY and CDR2 as SVGAGI.

The rearrangement links TRBV9 to TRBJ2-1, with D perhaps matching TRBD2 (6 bases). Trimming took 4 bases from V and 7 from J, leaving 15 bases between them. From germline, CDR1 is SGDLS and CDR2 YYNGEE. This CDR3 contains 14 residues. The CDR3, as DNA: TGTGCCAGCAGCCCCCGGGGGTTCGGGAATGAGCAGTTCTTC. Translated: CASSPRGFGNEQFF.

CDR3 sequence reads: CASLDVVGSPLHF. In DNA form, the CDR3 reads TGTGCCAGCCTAGATGTGGTAGGCTCACCCCTCCACTTT. The chain joins TRBV6-5 to TRBJ1-6; D is ambiguous. The CDR3 covers 13 residues. Germline CDR1 reads MNHEY; CDR2 reads SVGAGI. V was trimmed by 8 bases and J by 10 bases, leaving 15 bases between them.

The V gene is TRBV7-8, the J gene TRBJ1-5; 7 bases align to TRBD1. The J segment lost 4 bases and the V segment lost 1 base, leaving 4 bases of the junction unmatched. The CDR3 has 15 residues. Germline CDR1 reads SGHVS; CDR2 reads FQNEAQ. The CDR3, as DNA: TGTGCCAGCAGCTTAGAGGGACAGCAGAATCAGCCCCAGCATTTT. Translation gives CASSLEGQQNQPQHF.

Written as DNA, the CDR3 is TGTGCCAGCAGCTTAGATATGGGAAACTATGGCTACACCTTC. This gives the protein CASSLDMGNYGYTF. This chain connects TRBV7-9 to TRBJ1-2; no clear D gene. Germline V gives CDR1 SEHNR, CDR2 FQNEAQ (reference sequence). With 1 base removed from V and 2 bases from J, the gap between germline ends came to 8 bases. This CDR3 is 14 amino acids long.

The chain has TRBV5-1 and TRBJ1-1; D is unresolved. This CDR3 contains 14 residues. V was pared by 4 bases and J by 4 bases, with 14 bases between. Germline-derived CDR1 and CDR2 are SGHRS and YFSETQ. The CDR3, as DNA: TGCGCCAGCAGCCTGACACACGGCGGCACTGAAGCTTTCTTT. Translation: CASSLTHGGTEAFF. Looking up the rest from reference TRBV5-1 and TRBJ1-1 gives the full variable domain: KAGVTQTPRYLIKTRGQQVTLSCSPISGHRSVSWYQQTPGQGLQFLFEYFSETQRNKGNFPGRFSGRQFSNSRSEMNVSTLELGDSALYLCASSLTHGGTEAFFGQGTRLTVV.

V and J are TRBV3-1 (or the pseudogene TRBV3-2) and TRBJ2-5; no firm D call. The CDR3 is 13 residues long. Trimming stripped 2 bases from V and 4 bases from J, with 8 bases between. The V gene's germline CDR1 is LGHDT and CDR2 YNNKEL (reference sequence). The CDR3 loop is CASSQTSGETQYF. The CDR3 region has the DNA TGTGCCAGCAGCCAAACATCCGGAGAGACCCAGTACTTC.

V is TRBV9 and J is TRBJ1-6; D unclear. V gave up 0 bases and J gave up 5 bases, with 6 bases separating them. Looked up from germline, CDR1 is SGDLS and CDR2 is YYNGEE. The CDR3 has 14 residues. CDR3 DNA sequence: TGTGCCAGCAGCGTAGACAGTCATAATTCACCCCTCCACTTT. Encoded protein: CASSVDSHNSPLHF.

The chain is built from TRBV5-1 and TRBJ2-2; 9 bases are a match to TRBD1. This CDR3 comprises 15 residues. The germline V gene has CDR1 SGHRS and CDR2 YFSETQ. V lost 2 bases to trimming and J lost 5 bases; unmatched junction nucleotides: 4. CDR3 sequence reads: CASSLRTGETGELFF. Written as DNA, the CDR3 is TGCGCCAGCAGCTTAAGGACAGGGGAAACCGGGGAGCTGTTTTTT.

This chain joins TRBV11-2 and TRBJ1-1; unclear D gene. The V and J ends lost 1 base and 4 bases respectively, with 7 bases between them. The V gene's germline CDR1 is SGHAT and CDR2 FQNNGV. The CDR3 extends over 13 amino acids. CDR3 nucleotide sequence: TGTGCCAGCAGCTTAGGGACGGGCACTGAAGCTTTCTTT. Its translation is CASSLGTGTEAFF.

The chain is built from TRBV6-5 and TRBJ1-5, with 8 bases lining up with TRBD1. CDR3 length equals 14 residues. The germline gives CDR1 MNHEY, CDR2 SVGAGI. V dropped 4 bases and J dropped 5; count of bases not matched to a gene: 4. CDR3 nucleotide sequence: TGTGCCAGCAGTTCTTTGACAGGGGATCAGCCCCAGCATTTT. Amino acid sequence: CASSSLTGDQPQHF.

The chain combines TRBV3-1 (or the pseudogene TRBV3-2) with TRBJ2-1, with 12 bases lining up with TRBD2. The germline V gene has CDR1 LGHDT and CDR2 YNNKEL (reference sequence). V lost 1 base and J lost 10; bases outside the gene matches: 5. The CDR3 runs to 15 residues. The CDR3 DNA follows: TGTGCCAGCAGCCAAGGACTAGCGGGGGTGGGGGAGCAGTTCTTC. Its protein is CASSQGLAGVGEQFF.

The rearrangement uses TRBV19 and TRBJ1-6; the D is unclear. Germline loops: CDR1 LNHDA, CDR2 SQIVND (reference sequence). V was cut by 1 base and J by 7 bases, with 11 bases left in between. This CDR3 has 15 residues. In DNA, the CDR3 is TGTGCCAGTAGTATAGTACAGCCCGGGAATTCACCCCTCCACTTT. It encodes CASSIVQPGNSPLHF.

This chain links TRBV7-3 with TRBJ1-1; D is ambiguous. CDR1 is SGHTA, CDR2 FQGTGA, per germline. The CDR3 covers 16 residues. V lost 2 bases and J lost 2, with 15 bases in between. The DNA for the CDR3 is TGTGCCAGCAGCTTACCGGGGAGAGGAGGAAACACTGAAGCTTTCTTT. Its translation is CASSLPGRGGNTEAFF.

V and J are TRBV5-1 and TRBJ2-7; the D gene is possibly TRBD2 (6 bases). V dropped 4 bases and J dropped 5 bases, with 19 bases sitting between them. The CDR3 sequence is 15 residues long. CDR1 and CDR2 from the germline V gene are SGHRS and YFSETQ. CDR3 residues: CASSVRDPQPHEQYF. DNA of the CDR3: TGCGCCAGCAGCGTGCGGGACCCGCAGCCCCACGAGCAGTACTTC.

The chain joins TRBV6-6 to TRBJ1-6; D is unresolved. The V end lost 2 bases, the J end lost 12 bases, and 11 bases lay between the germline ends. CDR3 length equals 13 residues. Looked up from germline, CDR1 is MNHNY and CDR2 is SVGAGI (reference sequence). The CDR3 DNA follows: TGTGCCAGCAGTTACCTCGGTCTGGAACCCCTCCACTTT. Protein: CASSYLGLEPLHF.

This chain connects TRBV6-5 to TRBJ1-3; D is uncertain. The germline CDR1 and CDR2 sequences are MNHEY and SVGAGI. Trimming took 6 bases from V and 2 from J, leaving 11 bases between them. The CDR3 sequence is 14 residues long. The CDR3 protein is CASSPGGPGNTIYF. In nucleotides, the CDR3 is TGTGCCAGCAGCCCCGGAGGACCTGGAAACACCATATATTTT.

V gene TRBV6-4 combines with J gene TRBJ2-3; 11 bases agree with TRBD1. J was trimmed by 4 bases and V by 5 bases; bases with no gene match: 8. Germline V gene data show CDR1 as MRHNA and CDR2 as SNTAGT. The CDR3 is 16 amino acids. CDR3 sequence: CASSTGQGEGADTQYF. The DNA for the CDR3 is TGTGCCAGCAGTACGGGACAGGGGGAAGGGGCAGATACGCAGTATTTT.

The genes are TRBV11-3 and TRBJ2-1, with D unresolved. The CDR3 loop spans 14 amino acids. From germline, CDR1 is SGHNT and CDR2 YENEEA. V gave up 10 bases and J gave up 9 bases, with 22 bases separating them. CDR3 coding DNA: TGTGCCACCTCCCCGGGTGGGGAAGAACGTGAGCAGTTCTTC. Translating gives CATSPGGEEREQFF. Complete variable domain (other parts from reference TRBV11-3 and TRBJ2-1): EAGVVQSPRYKIIEKKQPVAFWCNPISGHNTLYWYLQNLGQGPELLIRYENEEAVDDSQLPKDRFSAERLKGVDSTLKIQPAELGDSAVYLCATSPGGEEREQFFGPGTRLTVL.

The rearrangement uses TRBV5-1 and TRBJ2-2; the D gene is possibly TRBD1 (5 bases). The CDR3 contains 16 residues. The V gene lost 4 bases and the J gene lost 4 bases, with 17 bases spanning the gap. The germline CDR1 and CDR2 sequences are SGHRS and YFSETQ. The CDR3 DNA reads TGCGCCAGCAGCCCCCAGGGCCCGGCTTCCACCGGGGAGCTGTTTTTT. Its translation: CASSPQGPASTGELFF.

The chain employs TRBV21-1 and TRBJ1-2. TRBV21-1 is reported as a pseudogene. This CDR3 comprises 9 residues. The CDR3 DNA reads TGTGCCAGCATGTATGGCTACACCTTC. This translates into CASMYGYTF.

The chain recombines TRBV3-1 (or the pseudogene TRBV3-2) with TRBJ1-6; unclear D gene. V was pared by 1 base and J by 8 bases, with 12 bases between. The CDR3 is 15 residues long. The V gene's germline CDR1 is LGHDT and CDR2 YNNKEL (reference sequence). The CDR3 DNA follows: TGTGCCAGCAGCCAAGCTAACAGATGGGATTCACCCCTCCACTTT. This codes for CASSQANRWDSPLHF.

This chain links TRBV30 with TRBJ2-3; D not resolved. The V end lost 3 bases, the J end lost 4 bases, and 14 bases lay between the germline ends. The CDR3 totals 14 residues. Germline CDR1 reads GTSNPN; CDR2 reads SVGIG (reference sequence). The CDR3: CAWSYLRVADTQYF. For the CDR3, the DNA is TGTGCCTGGAGCTACCTTCGAGTGGCAGATACGCAGTATTTT.

This chain links TRBV5-6 with TRBJ2-3; 9 bases line up with TRBD2. The germline gives CDR1 SGHDT, CDR2 YYEEEE. This CDR3 region has 15 residues. V lost 5 bases and J lost 2; bases outside the gene matches: 6. The DNA of the CDR3 is TGTGCCAGCAGTTCCGGGACTAGCAACACAGATACGCAGTATTTT. Translating gives CASSSGTSNTDTQYF.

The chain uses TRBV2 and TRBJ2-5; D unclear. V was trimmed by 6 bases and J by 3 bases, leaving 8 bases between them. The CDR3 consists of 12 residues. The germline CDR1 and CDR2 sequences are SNHLY and FYNNEI. CDR3 region: CASRGEEETQYF. The CDR3, as DNA: TGTGCCAGCAGAGGTGAGGAAGAGACCCAGTACTTC.

Details on this clone: A junction boundary mismatches the germline segment, possibly from a read error. This chain links TRBV7-6 with TRBJ2-3, with 11 bases lining up with TRBD2. The germline CDR1 and CDR2 sequences are SGHVS and FNYEAQ. The CDR3 is made up of 15 amino acids. CDR3 amino acids: CASSLAGGYTDTQYF. The CDR3 DNA reads TGTGCCAGCAGCCTAGCGGGGGGATACACAGATACGCAGTATTTT.

This CDR3 is CASSLVLAGGRYSYEQYF. CDR3 DNA sequence: TGTGCCAGCAGCTTGGTGCTAGCGGGGGGGCGATATTCCTACGAGCAGTACTTC. The chain recombines TRBV5-8 with TRBJ2-7, with 12 bases matching TRBD2. CDR1 is SGHTS, CDR2 YDEGEE, per germline. Germline trimming cut 0 bases from V and 1 base from J; bases unmatched to any gene: 8. The CDR3 is 18 residues long.